This TCR beta chain is drawn from a study of T cell responses to AZD1222 COVID-19 vaccine (dated by TCRdb to 2020 to 2023). In the study overall: TCR sequencing was performed for 230 to 250 trial participants, of whom some 200 were given two doses of AZD1222 and about 25 were given two doses of MenACWY control vaccine. Trial participants were enrolled into age subgroups of 18-55, 56-69 and 70-plus years, which contained about 150, 27 and 61 TCR-sequenced participants, respectively.

The CDR3 regions of human TCRbeta chains were analyzed by immunosequencing. Per the authors' processing: Repertoire TCRs were matched against a reference library of SARS-CoV-2-specific TCRs generated with the MIRA antigen-specificity platform. Breadth was defined as the fraction of unique TCRs that were SARS-CoV-2-associated, and depth was defined as the fraction of total T cells that were SARS-CoV-2-associated. Using the MIRA data, every spike-specific TCR was mapped to the spike region that the TCR reacted to and assigned to either a CD4 or a CD8 class. Log10-transformed breadth and depth values were compared by one-way ANOVA with Sidak's multiple comparisons tests. Imported from immuneACCESS, the table was reduced by TCRdb to in-frame sequences with V and J called. These copies leave out some clones; in studies compared against another copy, an unresolved V gene accounts for under half, and the cause of the remainder is not known. The D gene and trimming were derived from the DNA, and the V and J assignments and clone size from that table. This sample comprises more than 75,000 clones, about nine tenths of them detected only once. Of the sample, 6.9% falls within the top ten clones.

In regard to this clone: Its antigen is not yet known. No quality values exist for individual bases; no much larger clone is one base distant.

CDR1 is given as SGHAT and CDR2 as FQNNGV, both from the germline V gene. The CDR3 sequence holds 15 residues, the cysteine and phenylalanine included. The kept DNA is CDR3 alone, 45 bases in frame from the first base. The V and J ends are trimmed by 6 bases and 0 bases, leaving 12 bases between them. The sample's time point label is to be understood as: about 28 days (+/-7) after the second vaccine dose. AZD1222 recipients given second doses at about 4 weeks or at about 12 weeks were pooled, since spike-specific TCR depth and breadth were not found to differ between the two schedules. The vaccinee samples were drawn from two UK trials, COV001 and COV002, one of which was a single-blind randomized controlled phase 2/3 trial testing AZD1222 (ChAdOx1 nCoV-19) in healthy adults. For TCRbeta chain sequencing, PBMC samples were collected from trial participants at day 0 and at day 28 after the second dose.

The study at large found these results: The 56-69-year group was small, and its depth increase did not reach significance, likely because of low power. Epitopes outside the regions mutated in the B.1.351 and B.1.1.7 variants were reportedly recognized by nearly half of the unique spike-specific TCRs. Because no day 14 peak-response samples were available, repertoires were characterized only after the peak T cell response. Participants were mostly white British, with more females than males. The authors suggested clonal diversity may have been underestimated. Vaccine-associated CD4 TCRs spanned the whole spike protein, with dominant responses in regions 160-218 and 743-854. Only a handful of AZD1222 recipients were SARS-CoV-2 seropositive at baseline, limiting conclusions about previously exposed vaccinees. After two AZD1222 doses, spike-specific TCR breadth and depth were significantly higher than at day 0 and than in MenACWY recipients.

This clonotype originated in an adult who received the AZD1222 COVID-19 vaccine. Here the chain combines TRBV11-2 and TRBJ1-3; a confident D gene designation cannot be given. The specimen was peripheral blood, collected 28 days after the second AZD1222 dose. CDR3 region: CASRGGLSSGNTIYF. Here is the DNA: TGTGCCAGCAGGGGAGGCCTCAGCTCTGGAAACACCATATATTTT.